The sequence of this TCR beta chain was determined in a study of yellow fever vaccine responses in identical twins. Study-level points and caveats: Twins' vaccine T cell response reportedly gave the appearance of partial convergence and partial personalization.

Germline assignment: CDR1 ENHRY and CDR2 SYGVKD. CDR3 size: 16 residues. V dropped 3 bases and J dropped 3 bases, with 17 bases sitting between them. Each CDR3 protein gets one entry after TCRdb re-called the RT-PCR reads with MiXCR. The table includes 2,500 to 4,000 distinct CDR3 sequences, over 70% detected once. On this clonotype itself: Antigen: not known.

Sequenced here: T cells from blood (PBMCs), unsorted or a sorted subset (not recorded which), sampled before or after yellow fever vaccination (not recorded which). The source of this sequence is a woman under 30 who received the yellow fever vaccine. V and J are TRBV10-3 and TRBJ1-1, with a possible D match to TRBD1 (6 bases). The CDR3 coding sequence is TGTGCCATCAGTGATTACGAGGGGGTCGGGGACACTGAAGCTTTCTTT. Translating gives CAISDYEGVGDTEAFF.